Below, 32 T cell receptor beta chains from the same sample are listed, as sequenced in a study of CD4 T cells in relation to SARS-CoV-2 and coronaviruses. Repertoires were generated with immunoSEQ multiplex PCR, while TCRdb's copy carries only in-frame clones and drops some. The repertoire holds 20,000 to 30,000 clones, with about three quarters as singletons. Unexposed donor CD4+ T cells date from about 2011-2018, before the COVID-19 pandemic. CD4+ T cells were isolated from the cells after around 10 days of culture. These receptors' antigens are unknown. Sequencing was carried out using CD4+ T cells from PBMCs, cultured in vitro. The source of these receptors is a human donor in good health.

The chain is built from TRBV6-2 or TRBV6-3 and TRBJ1-2; D not resolved. Trimming took 6 bases from V and 7 from J, leaving 15 bases between them. Germline CDR1 and CDR2: MNHEY and SVGEGT. CDR3 length equals 13 residues. The CDR3 reads CASSTSYRGGYTF. CDR3 in DNA: TGTGCCAGCAGCACAAGTTATCGGGGTGGCTACACCTTC.

The V and J genes are TRBV19 and TRBJ2-5; D possibly uses TRBD1 or TRBD2 (6 bases each). V was pared by 5 bases and J by 5 bases, with 18 bases between. This CDR3 comprises 15 residues. Germline CDR1 LNHDA, CDR2 SQIVND (reference sequence). The CDR3 loop is CASSSGGVNGETQYF. CDR3 DNA: TGTGCCAGTAGTTCCGGGGGCGTCAACGGGGAGACCCAGTACTTC.

The rearrangement links TRBV5-1 to TRBJ2-5; D tentatively reads TRBD1 or TRBD2 (6 bases each). Germline assignment: CDR1 SGHRS and CDR2 YFSETQ. This CDR3 spans 15 amino acids. V was cut by 6 bases and J by 4 bases, with 19 bases left in between. CDR3 residues: CASTLGGQPAETQYF. Here the CDR3 DNA reads TGCGCCAGCACCTTAGGGGGGCAACCAGCAGAGACCCAGTACTTC. The full variable domain, with the rest looked up from reference TRBV5-1 and TRBJ2-5, is KAGVTQTPRYLIKTRGQQVTLSCSPISGHRSVSWYQQTPGQGLQFLFEYFSETQRNKGNFPGRFSGRQFSNSRSEMNVSTLELGDSALYLCASTLGGQPAETQYFGPGTRLLVL.

V gene TRBV5-4 combines with J gene TRBJ2-1; 13 nucleotides align to TRBD2. CDR3 length: 19 amino acids. Germline values: CDR1 SGHNT, CDR2 YYREEE (reference sequence). The V gene end was trimmed by 4 bases and the J gene end by 0 bases; junction bases not matched to a gene: 10. CDR3 DNA: TGTGCCAGCAGCCGACTGGGGACTAGCGGGACCGGCTCCTACAATGAGCAGTTCTTC. This codes for CASSRLGTSGTGSYNEQFF.

This chain connects TRBV2 to TRBJ1-4, with 9 positions matching TRBD1. There are 14 residues in the CDR3. Germline-derived CDR1 and CDR2 are SNHLY and FYNNEI. With 8 bases clipped from V and 4 bases from J, the junction kept 5 bases outside the gene matches. CDR3 DNA: TGTGCCAGCCGACGACAGGGGGTTAATGAAAAACTGTTTTTT. The encoded protein is CASRRQGVNEKLFF.

The CDR3 DNA reads TGTGCCAGCAGCTTGAGGGACAGGGTCTATGGCTACACCTTC. Translated, it gives CASSLRDRVYGYTF. This chain joins TRBV5-4 and TRBJ1-2; 9 nucleotides line up with TRBD1. The CDR3 totals 14 residues. The J segment lost 4 bases and the V segment lost 1 base, leaving 2 bases of the junction unmatched. The germline V gene encodes CDR1 SGHNT and CDR2 YYREEE (reference sequence).

The rearrangement links TRBV30 to TRBJ1-1; D unresolved. The CDR3 has 13 residues. The germline V gene encodes CDR1 GTSNPN and CDR2 SVGIG (reference sequence). V lost 2 bases to trimming and J lost 5 bases, with 12 bases between them. The CDR3 coding sequence is TGTGCCTGGAGTCAAGACATGCGGACTGAAGCTTTCTTT. Its translation is CAWSQDMRTEAFF.

The gene calls are TRBV20-1 and TRBJ2-3, with 8 nucleotides matching TRBD2. The J segment lost 3 bases and the V segment lost 3 bases, leaving 5 bases of the junction unmatched. In germline, CDR1 is DFQATT, CDR2 SNEGSKA (reference sequence). CDR3 length equals 14 residues. CDR3 in amino acids: CSASGGLVTDTQYF. The CDR3 region has the DNA TGCAGTGCTAGTGGGGGACTAGTAACAGATACGCAGTATTTT.

J is TRBJ2-3 and V is TRBV18; 7 bases are a match to TRBD1. The CDR3 has 15 residues. CDR1 KGHSH and CDR2 LQKENI come from the germline V gene. V lost 3 bases to trimming and J lost 5 bases; unmatched junction nucleotides: 8. CDR3 sequence: CASSPRDRAGDTQYF. The CDR3 DNA is TGTGCCAGCTCACCGCGCGACAGGGCGGGAGATACGCAGTATTTT. The full variable domain, completed using reference TRBV18 and TRBJ2-3, is NAGVMQNPRHLVRRRGQEARLRCSPMKGHSHVYWYRQLPEEGLKFMVYLQKENIIDESGMPKERFSAEFPKEGPSILRIQQVVRGDSAAYFCASSPRDRAGDTQYFGPGTRLTVL.

This clone was detected once. In DNA form, the CDR3 reads TGTGCCAGCAGCGTAACGGGTATGAACTATGGCTACACCTTC. This sequence encodes CASSVTGMNYGYTF. The rearrangement uses TRBV9 and TRBJ1-2, with D hard to call. Trimming shortened V by 1 base and J by 2 bases, and 9 bases separated the two germline ends. CDR3 length: 14 residues. Germline V gives CDR1 SGDLS, CDR2 YYNGEE.

The chain employs TRBV7-8 and TRBJ2-3; maybe TRBD2 (6 bases). CDR1 and CDR2 (germline): SGHVS, FQNEAQ. V gave up 1 base and J gave up 1 base, with 15 bases separating them. The CDR3 extends over 17 amino acids. The CDR3 DNA follows: TGTGCCAGCAGCTTAGTAACGGGAGTTAGGGGCACAGATACGCAGTATTTT. This sequence encodes CASSLVTGVRGTDTQYF.

This clone has just one count. The chain links TRBV11-3 to TRBJ2-5, with D hard to call. Deletions cut 5 bases from V and 1 base from J, with 5 bases between. The CDR3 totals 12 residues. Germline V gene data show CDR1 as SGHNT and CDR2 as YENEEA. Here the CDR3 reads CASSHVQETQYF. The CDR3 coding sequence is TGTGCCAGCAGCCACGTCCAAGAGACCCAGTACTTC.

V gene TRBV28 combines with J gene TRBJ2-7, with D perhaps TRBD2 (7 bases). V dropped 4 bases and J dropped 3 bases, with 22 bases sitting between them. The CDR3 consists of 17 residues. In germline, CDR1 is MDHEN, CDR2 SYDVKM. The CDR3, as DNA: TGTGCCAGCAGTTCGGCGGGGGCCGGGTTGGTTTTCTACGAGCAGTACTTC. Translation: CASSSAGAGLVFYEQYF.

The chain combines TRBV7-9 with TRBJ2-3; D is perhaps TRBD1 (6 bases). The CDR3 has 14 residues. V gave up 7 bases and J gave up 2 bases, with 13 bases separating them. CDR1 SEHNR and CDR2 FQNEAQ come from the germline V gene (reference sequence). The CDR3 spells CASKLGANTDTQYF. CDR3 coding DNA: TGTGCCAGCAAGTTGGGGGCAAACACAGATACGCAGTATTTT.

The CDR3 region has the DNA TGTGCCTGGAGTGGACGGAGGAGCTCTGGAAACACCATATATTTT. Protein product: CAWSGRRSSGNTIYF. The chain is built from TRBV30 and TRBJ1-3; D gene uncertain. V was shortened by 1 base and J by 0 bases, with 10 bases between the two germline ends. There are 15 residues in the CDR3. Looked up from germline, CDR1 is GTSNPN and CDR2 is SVGIG (reference sequence).

V is TRBV7-2 and J is TRBJ1-5; 7 bases map to TRBD1. The V gene's germline CDR1 is SGHTA and CDR2 FQGNSA. The V and J ends lost 4 bases and 7 bases, in that order; junction bases with no gene match: 4. This CDR3 contains 13 residues. CDR3 nucleotides: TGTGCCAGCAGCTCAATGGACAGGCAGCCCCAGCATTTT. Translation: CASSSMDRQPQHF.

The chain uses TRBV6-6 and TRBJ1-4; possibly TRBD1 for D (6 bases). Germline CDR1 is MNHNY and CDR2 is SVGAGI (reference sequence). V was pared by 6 bases and J by 6 bases, with 11 bases between. The CDR3 extends over 13 amino acids. CDR3 DNA: TGTGCCAGCAGGTACAGGGTGGATGAAAAACTGTTTTTT. It codes for CASRYRVDEKLFF.

This rearrangement joins TRBV7-9 to TRBJ2-3; no clear D gene. This CDR3 is built from 15 residues. Looked up from germline, CDR1 is SEHNR and CDR2 is FQNEAQ (reference sequence). Trimming stripped 5 bases from V and 3 bases from J, with 15 bases between. In DNA, the CDR3 is TGTGCCAGCAGCGGTCCCTTTGGGATTACAGATACGCAGTATTTT. Translation gives CASSGPFGITDTQYF.

This sequence joins TRBV25-1 and TRBJ1-4; the D is unclear. Trimming removed 1 base at V and 3 bases at J, with 6 bases between. Per the germline V gene, CDR1 is MGHDK and CDR2 is SYGVNS. This CDR3 spans 14 amino acids. CDR3 DNA: TGTGCCAGCAGTGAATCAGGCCCTAATGAAAAACTGTTTTTT. Translating it yields CASSESGPNEKLFF.

The J gene is TRBJ2-7, the V gene TRBV4-3, with 7 bases aligning to TRBD2. Germline V gene sequence: CDR1 LGHNA, CDR2 YSLEER. This CDR3 region has 16 residues. Trimming removed 4 bases from V and 3 bases from J; junction bases left unmatched: 12. In nucleotides, the CDR3 is TGCGCCAGCAGCCCAGGCGGTTTGGGCGGGAGCTACGAGCAGTACTTC. It codes for CASSPGGLGGSYEQYF.

CDR3 in amino acids: CASSVGGLATDTQYF. The CDR3 DNA is TGTGCCAGCAGCGTGGGGGGACTAGCGACAGATACGCAGTATTTT. The genes are TRBV28 and TRBJ2-3; TRBD2 matches at 10 bases. Germline lookup yields CDR1 MDHEN and CDR2 SYDVKM. Trimming removed 6 bases from V and 3 bases from J; junction bases left unmatched: 6. The CDR3 contains 15 residues.

The chain links TRBV6-2 or TRBV6-3 to TRBJ2-3; unclear D gene. CDR3 length: 17 residues. V lost 2 bases and J 1 base, leaving 16 bases between the germline ends. Germline CDR1 is MNHEY and CDR2 is SVGEGT. CDR3 region: CASSYKGGGVGTDTQYF. CDR3 DNA: TGTGCCAGCAGTTACAAAGGTGGTGGGGTGGGCACAGATACGCAGTATTTT.

The chain's CDR3 is CASSGTSGDAQETQYF. In nucleotides, the CDR3 is TGTGCCTCTTCCGGGACTAGCGGGGACGCTCAAGAGACCCAGTACTTC. The chain has TRBV6-6 and TRBJ2-5, with TRBD2 matching 13 bases. The CDR3 is 16 residues long. Looked up from germline, CDR1 is MNHNY and CDR2 is SVGAGI (reference sequence). V dropped 11 bases and J dropped 2; count of bases not matched to a gene: 11.

The rearrangement joins TRBV28 to TRBJ1-3; 9 nucleotides align to TRBD1. With V trimmed by 5 bases and J by 4 bases, 9 bases remained unmatched. CDR3 length: 16 residues. The V gene's germline CDR1 is MDHEN and CDR2 SYDVKM. In DNA, the CDR3 is TGTGCCAGCAGTCCCTCGGACAGGGGACGGGGAAACACCATATATTTT. It is translated as CASSPSDRGRGNTIYF.

V is TRBV12-3 or TRBV12-4 and J is TRBJ1-1; perhaps TRBD1 as D (5 bases). V was clipped by 5 bases and J by 9 bases, with 13 bases between them. This CDR3 has 12 residues. CDR3 sequence (DNA): TGTGCCAGCAGTCTAACGGGGCTAAAAGCTTTCTTT. Translating it yields CASSLTGLKAFF.

Notes on this clone: Other DNA sequences in the sample encode the same CDR3. The chain links TRBV5-6 to TRBJ1-3; tentatively, D is TRBD1 (6 bases). The germline V and J ends were trimmed by 3 bases and 0 bases, with 10 bases remaining between them. Germline CDR1 reads SGHDT; CDR2 reads YYEEEE. CDR3 length: 15 amino acids. The CDR3 reads CASSSQGSSGNTIYF. For the CDR3, the DNA is TGTGCCAGCAGCTCTCAGGGGAGCTCTGGAAACACCATATATTTT.

This chain links TRBV7-8 with TRBJ1-1; D unresolved. V dropped 3 bases and J dropped 5 bases, with 4 bases sitting between them. The CDR3 loop spans 11 amino acids. Germline assignment: CDR1 SGHVS and CDR2 FQNEAQ. CDR3: CASSLFTEAFF. CDR3 in DNA: TGTGCCAGCAGCTTGTTTACTGAAGCTTTCTTT.

This clone occurred a few times. The chain uses TRBV5-4 and TRBJ1-2; D ambiguous. Germline values: CDR1 SGHNT, CDR2 YYREEE (reference sequence). Trimming took off 0 bases at V and 5 bases at J, with 14 bases between the two ends. The CDR3 is 15 amino acids. Here the CDR3 reads CASSLDVGLGYGYTF. DNA of the CDR3: TGTGCCAGCAGCTTGGATGTGGGATTAGGGTATGGCTACACCTTC. The full variable domain, in which reference TRBV5-4 and TRBJ1-2 provide the parts outside the CDR3, is ETGVTQSPTHLIKTRGQQVTLRCSSQSGHNTVSWYQQALGQGPQFIFQYYREEENGRGNFPPRFSGLQFPNYSSELNVNALELDDSALYLCASSLDVGLGYGYTFGSGTRLTVV.

The chain uses TRBV7-6 and TRBJ1-1; TRBD1 is a possible D gene (5 bases). Germline CDR1 and CDR2: SGHVS and FNYEAQ. This CDR3 has 17 amino acids. Trimming cost V 0 bases and J 1 base, with 15 bases left between them. CDR3 in DNA: TGTGCCAGCAGCTTAGCGAAGCTGAGGGGACGGAACACTGAAGCTTTCTTT. It is translated as CASSLAKLRGRNTEAFF.

The V and J genes are TRBV11-3 and TRBJ2-3; 8 bases line up with TRBD1. The CDR3 is 14 residues long. V lost 5 bases and J lost 5; bases outside the gene matches: 6. Germline V CDR1 and CDR2: SGHNT, YENEEA. CDR3 residues: CASSTGQGGDTQYF. The DNA for the CDR3 is TGTGCCAGCAGCACCGGACAGGGTGGAGATACGCAGTATTTT.

The chain couples TRBV3-1 (or the pseudogene TRBV3-2) to TRBJ2-3; D ambiguous. CDR1 is LGHDT and CDR2 is YNNKEL in the germline V gene (reference sequence). The V gene lost 5 bases and the J gene lost 2 bases, with 17 bases spanning the gap. The CDR3 spans 16 residues. CDR3 residues: CASSSFLEHNTDTQYF. CDR3 DNA sequence: TGTGCCAGCAGCTCCTTCCTGGAACACAACACAGATACGCAGTATTTT.

This sequence joins TRBV29-1 and TRBJ1-1; possibly TRBD1 for D (5 bases). The germline V gene encodes CDR1 SQVTM and CDR2 ANQGSEA. With 6 bases removed from V and 1 base from J, the gap between germline ends came to 12 bases. CDR3 length: 13 amino acids. CDR3 protein: CSVRIGGNTEAFF. The CDR3 bases are TGCAGCGTCCGAATTGGGGGGAACACTGAAGCTTTCTTT.